This is a list of T cell receptor beta chains from one sample in a study of T cells after somatic rescue of genetic block. Sequenced by immunoSEQ multiplex PCR; TCRdb stores in-frame clones only, minus some. The sample has 68,000 or so clones; less than 95% are singletons. Sequencing input: peripheral blood mononuclear cells (PBMCs). These receptors originate from a man between 40 and 49 years old. The CDR3 runs from the conserved cysteine through the conserved F or W. The D gene is left open where the match is weak. The size entry is marked missing in some rows and otherwise reads once, few, many or a size class.

j_call d_call cdr3_length clone_size v_call cdr3_nt cdr3_aa
TRBJ2-7 - 10 - TRBV6-4 TGTGCCAGCCGGTATCACGAGCAGTACTTC CASRYHEQYF
TRBJ1-1 - 15 - TRBV11-2 TGTGCCAGCAGCCGACCGGGACGGCTGAACACTGAAGCTTTCTTT CASSRPGRLNTEAFF
TRBJ2-5 TRBD2 18 once TRBV14 TGTGCCAGCAGCCTCCTGAGGGGACTAGCGGGACCAAAAGAGACCCAGTACTTC CASSLLRGLAGPKETQYF
TRBJ1-2 - 16 - TRBV27 TGTGCCAACCCGCCCGTAACTGACTCCGCTAACTATGGCTACACCTTC CANPPVTDSANYGYTF
TRBJ1-2 TRBD1 15 - TRBV5-1 TGCGCCAGCAGCGTAATGGGACAGGCATCTAATGGCTACACCTTC CASSVMGQASNGYTF
TRBJ1-1 - 13 - TRBV5-5 TGTGCCAGCAGCAAGACAGCGAACACTGAAGCTTTCTTT CASSKTANTEAFF
TRBJ1-2 TRBD1 13 - TRBV6-6 TGTGCCAGCAGTTACTCCGGACAGGACGGCTACACCTTC CASSYSGQDGYTF
TRBJ1-4 TRBD1 14 - TRBV4-1 TGCGCCAGCAGCCCGGAGACAGGGAATGAAAAACTGTTTTTT CASSPETGNEKLFF
TRBJ1-1 TRBD1 16 - TRBV18 TGTGCCAGCTCCAATACAGGGGTCGGTGGGAACACTGAAGCTTTCTTT CASSNTGVGGNTEAFF
TRBJ1-2 TRBD1 12 - TRBV6-5 TGTGCCAGCAAACCGAGGACAGGTGGCTACACCTTC CASKPRTGGYTF
TRBJ2-1 TRBD2 16 - TRBV4-2 TGTGCCAGCAGCCAGAGTAGCGGGAGCTCCTACAATGAGCAGTTCTTC CASSQSSGSSYNEQFF
TRBJ2-7 - 17 - TRBV7-9 TGTGCCAGCAGCTTAGTGGGATATGGGCCCGGGACCTACGAGCAGTACTTC CASSLVGYGPGTYEQYF
TRBJ1-1 TRBD1 15 - TRBV6-5 TGTGCCAGCAGTTACTCGGGACAGGGAGGGACTGAAGCTTTCTTT CASSYSGQGGTEAFF
TRBJ2-5 - 14 - TRBV28 TGTGCCAGCAGTTTTCCTGGAGCACAAGAGACCCAGTACTTC CASSFPGAQETQYF
TRBJ2-5 - 15 - TRBV7-6 TGTGCCAGCAGGGATATCAGGAGGAACCAAGAGACCCAGTACTTC CASRDIRRNQETQYF
TRBJ2-3 TRBD2 14 once TRBV29-1 TGCAGCGTTGATGGGAGGGCGTGGGCAGATACGCAGTATTTT CSVDGRAWADTQYF
TRBJ1-1 - 13 - TRBV5-6 TGTGCCAGCAGCTTGTTGGAGAACACTGAAGCTTTCTTT CASSLLENTEAFF
TRBJ2-3 TRBD1 14 - TRBV7-2 TGTGCCAGCAGCTTGGACAGGGTCCCCTCTACGCAGTATTTT CASSLDRVPSTQYF
TRBJ2-3 - 13 - TRBV6-1 TGTGCACACAGCGGATGGGGCACAGATACGCAGTATTTT CAHSGWGTDTQYF
TRBJ2-1 TRBD2 19 - TRBV14 TGTGCCAGCAGCCAAGATCGCGCGGGAGGGTTAAGCGCCTACAATGAGCAGTTCTTC CASSQDRAGGLSAYNEQFF
TRBJ1-6 - 13 - TRBV30 TGTGCCTGGAACATTGCGGGGAATTCACCCCTCCACTTT CAWNIAGNSPLHF
TRBJ1-1 - 15 once TRBV6-6 TGTGCCAGCAACCAGAGTGGACGCCGGAACACTGAAGCTTTCTTT CASNQSGRRNTEAFF
TRBJ1-5 - 14 - TRBV19 TGTGCCAGTAGCCCGATGGGGGTCAATCAGCCCCAGCATTTT CASSPMGVNQPQHF
TRBJ2-7 TRBD2 15 - TRBV4-1 TGCGCCAGCAGCCAAGGCGGGGGGACCATGGGGGAGCAGTACTTC CASSQGGGTMGEQYF
TRBJ2-3 - 14 once TRBV5-1 TGCGCCAGCAGCTTGCCAGGGAGCACAGATACGCAGTATTTT CASSLPGSTDTQYF
TRBJ1-2 - 13 - TRBV29-1 TGCAGCGTTGGGGATGGGACGAACTATGGCTACACCTTC CSVGDGTNYGYTF
TRBJ2-2 - 15 - TRBV5-4 TGTGCCAGCAGCTCGCCCGGGTTCCGGACCGGGGAGCTGTTTTTT CASSSPGFRTGELFF
TRBJ2-2 - 17 - TRBV2 TGTGCCAGCAGTGAACCTAAATCGGGGGTTGTCACCGGGGAGCTGTTTTTT CASSEPKSGVVTGELFF
TRBJ2-5 - 14 - TRBV6-5 TGTGCCAGCAGTCCCCATTTAGGACTGGGGGAGCAGTACTTC CASSPHLGLGEQYF
TRBJ2-7 - 15 - TRBV5-5 TGTGCCAGCAGCTTGGCCCCAGGCCGGGAATTGGAGCAGTACTTC CASSLAPGRELEQYF
TRBJ2-5 - 13 - TRBV5-4 TGTGCCAGCAGCTTGTCCAGAGCGGAGACCCAGTACTTC CASSLSRAETQYF
TRBJ1-1 - 11 - TRBV5-6 TGTGCCAGCAGCCGCAACACTGAAGCTTTCTTT CASSRNTEAFF
TRBJ2-1 TRBD2 15 - TRBV6-5 TGTGCCAGCAGTTATGAAGCGGGGGGCTACAATGAGCAGTTCTTC CASSYEAGGYNEQFF
TRBJ2-1 - 17 - TRBV11-2 TGTGCCAGCAGTGGTCCCAGCGGATCTAGCTCCTACAATGAGCAGTTCTTC CASSGPSGSSSYNEQFF
TRBJ2-5 - 15 - TRBV4-2 TGTGCCAGCAGCCAAGATGGGGTCTTAGGGGAGACCCAGTACTTC CASSQDGVLGETQYF
TRBJ1-3 TRBD1 19 - TRBV10-1 TGCGCCAGCAGTGCCTTGGACAGGCTCCTTCCGAGCTCTGGAAACACCATATATTTT CASSALDRLLPSSGNTIYF
TRBJ2-3 - 19 - TRBV9 TGTGCCAGCAGCGTAGGAGGGTCCTACGACGGGGGGCACACAGATACGCAGTATTTT CASSVGGSYDGGHTDTQYF
TRBJ1-1 - 15 once TRBV6-5 TGTGCCAGCAGTTACGAGGGGGTATCGGGTACTGAAGCTTTCTTT CASSYEGVSGTEAFF
TRBJ2-5 - 12 - TRBV19 TGTGCCAGTAGTATCCAGCAAGAGACCCAGTACTTC CASSIQQETQYF
TRBJ1-1 - 17 - TRBV19 TGTGCCAGTAGTAGTTCCCCGGGGGGCAGGGGTGCGACTGAAGCTTTCTTT CASSSSPGGRGATEAFF
TRBJ2-1 TRBD2 14 - TRBV5-1 TGCGCCAGCACGACTAGCGGGAGGATCTATGAGCAGTTCTTC CASTTSGRIYEQFF
TRBJ2-6 TRBD1 16 - TRBV28 TGTGCCAGCAGTTTGACAGGGCGGGCTGGGGCCAACGTCCTGACTTTC CASSLTGRAGANVLTF
TRBJ2-1 - 15 - TRBV28 TGTGCCAGCAGTCTAAGACCCCGAGGGTACAATGAGCAGTTCTTC CASSLRPRGYNEQFF
TRBJ2-1 - 13 - TRBV5-4 TGTGCCAGCAGCTTACCCGTTTACAATGAGCAGTTCTTC CASSLPVYNEQFF
TRBJ2-2 - 11 once TRBV19 TGTGCCAGTAGTATCCATAGGGAGCTGTTTTTT CASSIHRELFF
TRBJ2-3 - 13 - TRBV19 TGTGCCAGTAACTTGGGAAAGGCAGATACGCAGTATTTT CASNLGKADTQYF
TRBJ2-7 TRBD1 14 - TRBV28 TGTGCCAGCAGTCCACGACAGGGTTGGAACGAGCAGTACTTC CASSPRQGWNEQYF
TRBJ2-7 - 15 - TRBV5-5 TGTGCCAGCAGCGGATCCCCGGGACGGGCCTACGAGCAGTACTTC CASSGSPGRAYEQYF
TRBJ2-7 - 11 - TRBV6-1 TGTGCCAGCAGTCGATGGGGTAAGCAGTACTTC CASSRWGKQYF
TRBJ1-5 - 17 - TRBV23-1 TGCGCCAGCAGTCAATCGGGATCACAGGAGGGCAATCAGCCCCAGCATTTT CASSQSGSQEGNQPQHF
TRBJ1-3 TRBD1 16 - TRBV11-2 TGTGCCAGCAGCCTGGGACAGGGGGCGGAGGGAAACACCATATATTTT CASSLGQGAEGNTIYF